Following are 22 T cell receptor beta chains from one sample sequenced in a study of human T cells and chemical hapten exposure (dated by TCRdb to the early 2020s). The library was made by RACE. The sequencing machine was a NextSeq 500. TCRdb itself trimmed the public reads at Q25 with fastp, ran MiXCR and retained productive beta chains. Each entry is one CDR3 protein sequence, shown with its most common DNA and genes. This sample comprises some 78,000 distinct CDR3 sequences, approximately 8% of them detected only once. The ten largest clonotypes hold approximately 1.5% of the sample. The sample's time point, from its label and the paper: healthy volunteer bleed at 6 weeks. Total RNA was isolated from unfractionated whole blood collected in Tempus Blood RNA tubes. The sequenced material came from whole blood. All receptors come from a male donor in good health. Some clones in this sample may be carry-over from other donors' samples.

This clonotype has a handful of counts. The genes are TRBV19 and TRBJ2-6, with D perhaps matching TRBD2 (5 bases). This CDR3 is 17 amino acids long. Germline V CDR1 and CDR2: LNHDA, SQIVND (reference sequence). V shed 3 bases and J shed 0 bases, with 12 bases lying between them. In DNA form, the CDR3 reads TGTGCCAGTAGTATCGAGGGCAGGAGCTCTGGGGCCAACGTCCTGACTTTC. As protein: CASSIEGRSSGANVLTF.

Ten or more counts support this clonotype. The chain couples TRBV5-1 to TRBJ1-5; D is undetermined. The CDR3 sequence is 14 residues long. Germline V gene sequence: CDR1 SGHRS, CDR2 YFSETQ. Trimming left V 2 bases short and J 3 bases short, with 9 bases between. This CDR3 is CASSLDGLNQPQHF. CDR3 nucleotide sequence: TGCGCCAGCAGCTTAGACGGCCTCAATCAGCCCCAGCATTTT.

This clonotype was detected a few times. CDR3: CASSFAGELFF. CDR3 nucleotides: TGTGCCAGCAGCTTCGCCGGGGAGCTGTTTTTT. The chain is built from TRBV12-3 or TRBV12-4 and TRBJ2-2; D ambiguous. V lost 6 bases to trimming and J lost 6 bases, with 5 bases between them. The CDR3 spans 11 residues.

The CDR3 spells CASSLDGVIGGYTF. In DNA form, the CDR3 reads TGTGCCAGCAGCTTAGATGGTGTTATTGGTGGCTACACCTTC. The gene calls are TRBV7-2 and TRBJ1-2, with D unresolved. CDR1 is SGHTA, CDR2 FQGNSA, per germline. This CDR3 is built from 14 residues. V lost 1 base to trimming and J lost 7 bases, with 13 bases between them.

This clonotype came up a few times. The chain uses TRBV10-2 and TRBJ2-5; possibly TRBD2 for D (5 bases). Germline CDR1 and CDR2: WSHSY and SAAADI. Trimming removed 7 bases at V and 2 bases at J, with 11 bases between. This CDR3 is 13 amino acids long. In DNA form, the CDR3 reads TGCGCCAGCAAGCGGCAGCCTCAAGAGACCCAGTACTTC. It translates to CASKRQPQETQYF.

The chain combines TRBV12-3 or TRBV12-4 with TRBJ2-1; 7 bases match TRBD2. The CDR3 has 16 residues. The ends lost 5 bases at V and 5 bases at J; junction bases unmatched: 12. The CDR3 loop reads CASSPPGGVVNNEQFF. In nucleotides, the CDR3 is TGTGCCAGCAGTCCCCCTGGGGGGGTGGTAAACAATGAGCAGTTCTTC.

This clonotype was found many times. The chain uses TRBV29-1 and TRBJ2-4; D is unresolved. Trimming took 6 bases from V and 2 from J, leaving 11 bases between them. The CDR3 totals 13 residues. Germline V lookup: CDR1 SQVTM, CDR2 ANQGSEA. The CDR3 bases are TGCAGCGTCCAGGACCTAACCAAAAACATTCAGTACTTC. Translating gives CSVQDLTKNIQYF.

This clonotype was detected many times. The chain's CDR3 is CASSSGNQPQHF. CDR3 bases: TGTGCCAGCAGCTCGGGGAATCAGCCCCAGCATTTT. The V gene is TRBV7-2, the J gene TRBJ1-5; D is unclear. With 4 bases removed from V and 4 bases from J, the gap between germline ends came to 5 bases. Germline V gene lookup returns CDR1 SGHTA and CDR2 FQGNSA. This CDR3 spans 12 amino acids.

This clonotype was counted only a few times. The chain carries TRBV9 and TRBJ2-1, with 10 bases lining up with TRBD1. The V and J ends lost 4 bases and 7 bases, in that order; junction bases with no gene match: 8. This CDR3 spans 15 amino acids. Germline assignment: CDR1 SGDLS and CDR2 YYNGEE. The CDR3 is CASSSGTGEVNEQFF. In nucleotides, the CDR3 is TGTGCCAGCAGCTCAGGGACAGGGGAGGTTAATGAGCAGTTCTTC.

This clonotype appeared a few times. This chain links TRBV3-1 with TRBJ2-6; TRBD1 or TRBD2 may be the D gene (5 bases each). There are 14 residues in the CDR3. CDR1 is LGHDT, CDR2 YNNKEL, per germline (reference sequence). Deletions cut 3 bases from V and 2 bases from J, with 5 bases between. In DNA form, the CDR3 reads TGTGCCAGCAGCCAGGGGGCTGGGGCCAACGTCCTGACTTTC. Translating it yields CASSQGAGANVLTF.

In this sample, this clonotype turned up many times. The chain links TRBV14 to TRBJ1-1; no reliable D call. CDR1 SGHDN and CDR2 FVKESK come from the germline V gene. The CDR3 covers 14 residues. V was cut by 0 bases and J by 5 bases, with 10 bases left in between. The chain's CDR3 is CASSQESGQTEAFF. As DNA, the CDR3 is TGTGCCAGCAGCCAAGAGTCGGGTCAGACTGAAGCTTTCTTT.

This clonotype was seen only a few times. The chain recombines TRBV5-5 with TRBJ1-1; perhaps TRBD1 as D (5 bases). The CDR3 is made up of 14 amino acids. CDR1 is SGHKS, CDR2 YYEKEE, per germline (reference sequence). The germline V and J ends were trimmed by 2 bases and 0 bases, with 8 bases remaining between them. The CDR3 spells CASSLQVLNTEAFF. The CDR3 DNA follows: TGTGCCAGCAGCTTACAGGTGTTGAACACTGAAGCTTTCTTT.

This clonotype was seen repeatedly, ten times or more. The V call is TRBV2, the J call TRBJ2-1; weak D call: TRBD2 (6 bases). The CDR3 loop spans 15 amino acids. V lost 3 bases to trimming and J lost 4 bases, with 13 bases between them. CDR1 is SNHLY and CDR2 is FYNNEI in the germline V gene. CDR3 nucleotide sequence: TGTGCCAGCAGTGAGGAGGGGACGGAGTACAATGAGCAGTTCTTC. Translated, it gives CASSEEGTEYNEQFF.

This clonotype was seen ten or more times. The chain links TRBV6-5 to TRBJ1-5; TRBD1 might be the D (5 bases). Deletions cut 5 bases from V and 5 bases from J, with 10 bases between. The CDR3 spans 13 residues. Germline V CDR1 and CDR2: MNHEY, SVGAGI. The CDR3 nucleotides are TGTGCCAGCAGTCAGGGCGCCCATCAGCCCCAGCATTTT. Translating gives CASSQGAHQPQHF.

This clonotype was seen many times. The chain links TRBV7-2 to TRBJ2-7, with 9 bases lining up with TRBD1. After removal of 1 base from V and 1 base from J, the junction contained 5 bases not matched to a gene. The germline gives CDR1 SGHTA, CDR2 FQGNSA. This CDR3 contains 16 residues. The CDR3 loop is CASSLGLGQGSYEQYF. As DNA, the CDR3 is TGTGCCAGCAGCTTAGGGCTAGGACAGGGGTCCTACGAGCAGTACTTC.

The V and J genes are TRBV10-3 and TRBJ2-2, with TRBD1 identical over 7 bases. The CDR3 runs 14 residues. V shed 6 bases and J 5 bases; nucleotides not matched to a gene: 6. The germline gives CDR1 ENHRY, CDR2 SYGVKD. CDR3 sequence: CAISGQVGTGELFF. In nucleotides, the CDR3 is TGTGCCATCAGCGGACAGGTCGGGACCGGGGAGCTGTTTTTT.

This clonotype was detected a few times. The chain joins TRBV5-1 to TRBJ1-6; D is possibly TRBD1 (6 bases). The CDR3 has 15 residues. CDR1 SGHRS and CDR2 YFSETQ come from the germline V gene. Deletions cut 3 bases from V and 8 bases from J, with 15 bases between. The CDR3 is CASSSRGGWDSPLHF. The CDR3 nucleotides are TGCGCCAGCAGCTCGAGAGGGGGATGGGATTCACCCCTCCACTTT.

This clonotype has at least ten counts. V is TRBV20-1 and J is TRBJ2-3; TRBD2 agrees at 7 bases. V lost 1 base, J lost 1 base, and 8 bases stayed unmatched. The CDR3 loop spans 16 amino acids. From germline, CDR1 is DFQATT and CDR2 SNEGSKA (reference sequence). CDR3 in amino acids: CSARVGPLAGTDTQYF. The CDR3 coding sequence is TGCAGTGCTAGAGTGGGACCTCTAGCGGGCACAGATACGCAGTATTTT.

This clonotype was seen a handful of times. The chain links TRBV15 to TRBJ2-5; 7 bases are shared with TRBD1. CDR3 length equals 17 residues. With V trimmed by 1 base and J by 3 bases, 11 bases remained unmatched. Germline V lookup: CDR1 LNHNV, CDR2 YYDKDF (reference sequence). The DNA for the CDR3 is TGTGCCACCAGCAGAGGCCGACTCCGACAGGGAGAAGAGACCCAGTACTTC. Its protein is CATSRGRLRQGEETQYF.

This clonotype was counted many times. The rearrangement links TRBV5-4 to TRBJ1-1; no reliable D call. CDR1 is SGHNT, CDR2 YYREEE, per germline (reference sequence). V was cut by 6 bases and J by 1 base, with 13 bases left in between. The CDR3 covers 14 residues. The CDR3 nucleotides are TGTGCCAGCAATCAAATCGGAGGGAACACTGAAGCTTTCTTT. Translated: CASNQIGGNTEAFF. Full variable domain (missing parts from reference TRBV5-4 and TRBJ1-1): ETGVTQSPTHLIKTRGQQVTLRCSSQSGHNTVSWYQQALGQGPQFIFQYYREEENGRGNFPPRFSGLQFPNYSSELNVNALELDDSALYLCASNQIGGNTEAFFGQGTRLTVV.

A remark on this clonotype: A read error may explain this, as a much larger clone is one base away. The chain carries TRBV7-2 and TRBJ2-3; TRBD1 aligns across 10 bases. The CDR3 has 15 residues. Germline-derived CDR1 and CDR2 are SGHTA and FQGNSA. Written as DNA, the CDR3 is TGTGCCAACAGCTTAGGCCGGACAGGGGGTGATACGCAGTATTTT. Translated: CANSLGRTGGDTQYF.

This clonotype was observed a handful of times. The genes are TRBV4-1 and TRBJ2-7; D is ambiguous. With 0 bases removed from V and 6 bases from J, the gap between germline ends came to 18 bases. This CDR3 has 16 residues. Germline V gives CDR1 MGHRA, CDR2 YSYEKL. CDR3 in DNA: TGCGCCAGCAGCCAAGATTGGGTGACACCGTCGGGCGAGCAGTACTTC. The encoded protein is CASSQDWVTPSGEQYF.